These T cell receptor beta chains were read from a single sample in a study of blood T cell repertoires in COVID-19. Method: immunoSEQ multiplex PCR; TCRdb's copy keeps in-frame clones and lacks some. This table holds roughly 66,000 clones, roughly 82% found once. The sequencing sample was made of peripheral blood. The receptors were sampled from a man aged 55 to 70 with acute or convalescent COVID-19. Both conserved end residues are part of each CDR3. Clone size is given for some rows only: seen once, a few or many times, or a class if the clone is expanded.

v_call	clone_size	j_call	cdr3_aa
TRBV6-6	NA	TRBJ2-6	CASSESSGANVLTF
TRBV13	few	TRBJ1-2	CASSHRDRGAGYTF
TRBV4-3	NA	TRBJ2-3	CASSSPGQGAGTQYF
TRBV5-6	few	TRBJ1-4	CASSRRQGREKLFF
TRBV20-1	NA	TRBJ2-7	CSASGIPGQGPYEQYF
TRBV11-2	NA	TRBJ2-2	CASSLVEGRELFF
TRBV28	once	TRBJ1-2	CASSFFGQGSRGYTF
TRBV3-1/TRBV3-2	NA	TRBJ2-5	CASSQSGLIRETQYF
TRBV19	once	TRBJ1-3	CASSIGAGSGNTIYF
TRBV7-2	NA	TRBJ1-4	CASSPQGGVNEKLFF
TRBV7-2	NA	TRBJ2-3	CASRIGTGGRTDTQYF
TRBV11-3	NA	TRBJ2-3	CASSPGGTQYF
TRBV30	NA	TRBJ2-1	CAWSVLAGVYNEQFF
TRBV4-1	NA	TRBJ1-2	CASSQDKALYGYTF
TRBV5-6	NA	TRBJ1-6	CASSLGTGGSYNSPLHF
TRBV7-8	once	TRBJ1-1	CASSSRQGAFLWNTEAFF
TRBV7-2	NA	TRBJ1-1	CASSLRFLAGDRNTEAFF
TRBV29-1	NA	TRBJ1-1	CSVGVVGVAGEAFF
TRBV6-5	NA	TRBJ2-1	CASSRGDEQFF
TRBV5-1	NA	TRBJ2-5	CASTNVRGQETQYF
TRBV15	NA	TRBJ1-2	CATSRVLGNEGYGYTF
TRBV3-1/TRBV3-2	NA	TRBJ2-7	CASSQFPGKSYEQYF
TRBV6-5	few	TRBJ1-2	CASSPGQRNYGYTF
TRBV4-2	NA	TRBJ2-2	CASSQNSGANTGELFF
TRBV18	NA	TRBJ1-1	CASSPPLVTEAFF
TRBV7-2	NA	TRBJ1-2	CASSLEGQNYGYTF
TRBV3-1/TRBV3-2	NA	TRBJ2-3	CASSQASDTQYF
TRBV7-2	NA	TRBJ1-3	CASSLVAGGNTIYF
TRBV3-1/TRBV3-2	NA	TRBJ1-4	CASSRSNEKLFF
TRBV24-1	NA	TRBJ2-1	CATSDLGLEGNEQFF
TRBV19	NA	TRBJ2-2	CASSPGLAGVHTGELFF
TRBV5-1	NA	TRBJ1-4	CASSSRGNSNEKLFF
TRBV9	once	TRBJ2-6	CASSPELSGANVLTF
TRBV6-2/TRBV6-3	NA	TRBJ1-5	CASSYSRGGGNQPQHF
TRBV7-8	NA	TRBJ1-2	CASRGTGVIFGYTF
TRBV19	NA	TRBJ1-5	CASTSSNQPQHF
TRBV3-1/TRBV3-2	NA	TRBJ2-5	CASSTTGGTQYF
TRBV19	NA	TRBJ2-2	CASSIVGTSNTGELFF
TRBV5-1	once	TRBJ1-6	CASSLAGQGFINSPLHF
TRBV2	NA	TRBJ2-1	CASSGLAGYNEQFF
TRBV4-1	NA	TRBJ1-5	CASSGQGIDQPQHF
TRBV3-1/TRBV3-2	once	TRBJ1-6	CASSQDRGSYNSPLHF
TRBV6-2/TRBV6-3	NA	TRBJ1-5	CASSYRHQYSNQPQHF
TRBV5-4	once	TRBJ1-5	CASSLGGGFSNQPQHF
TRBV30	NA	TRBJ1-2	CAWSSGGGYTF
TRBV5-1	NA	TRBJ1-4	CASKVGQGFEKLFF